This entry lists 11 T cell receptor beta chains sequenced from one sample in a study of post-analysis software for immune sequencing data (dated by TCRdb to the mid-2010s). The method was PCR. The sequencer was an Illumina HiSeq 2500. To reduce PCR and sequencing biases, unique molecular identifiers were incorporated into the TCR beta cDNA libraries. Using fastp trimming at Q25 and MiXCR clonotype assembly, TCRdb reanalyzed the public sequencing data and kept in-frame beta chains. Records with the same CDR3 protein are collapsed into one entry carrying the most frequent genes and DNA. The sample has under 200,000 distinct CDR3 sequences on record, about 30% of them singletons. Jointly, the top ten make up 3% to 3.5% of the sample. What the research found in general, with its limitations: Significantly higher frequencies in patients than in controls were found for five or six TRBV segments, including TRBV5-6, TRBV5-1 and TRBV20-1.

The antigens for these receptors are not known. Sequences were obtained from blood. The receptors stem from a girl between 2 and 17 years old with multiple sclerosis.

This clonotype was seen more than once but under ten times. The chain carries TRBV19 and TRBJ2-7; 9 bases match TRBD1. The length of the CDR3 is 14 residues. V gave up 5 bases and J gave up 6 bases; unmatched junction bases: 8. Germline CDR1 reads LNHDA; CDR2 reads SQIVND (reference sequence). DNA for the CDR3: TGTGCCAGTAGTCGGGGACAGGGAAGGAGCGAGCAGTACTTC. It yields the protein CASSRGQGRSEQYF.

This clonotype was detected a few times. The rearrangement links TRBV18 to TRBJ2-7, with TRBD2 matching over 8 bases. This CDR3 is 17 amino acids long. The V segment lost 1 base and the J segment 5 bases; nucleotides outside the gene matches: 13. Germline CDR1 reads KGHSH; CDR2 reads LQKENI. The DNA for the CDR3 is TGTGCCAGCTCACCACTAGCAATAGCGGGGACACGAGACGAGCAGTACTTC. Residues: CASSPLAIAGTRDEQYF.

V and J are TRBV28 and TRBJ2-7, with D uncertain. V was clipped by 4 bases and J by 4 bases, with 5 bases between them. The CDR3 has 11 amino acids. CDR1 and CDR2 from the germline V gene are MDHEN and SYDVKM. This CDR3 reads CASSYQYEQYF. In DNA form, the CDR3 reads TGTGCCAGCAGTTACCAATACGAGCAGTACTTC.

The CDR3 DNA follows: TGCAGTGCTTTTCGTGGGAGCTCCTACAATGAGCAGTTCTTC. As protein: CSAFRGSSYNEQFF. The V and J genes are TRBV20-1 and TRBJ2-1; tentative D call: TRBD2 (5 bases). Germline CDR1 and CDR2: DFQATT and SNEGSKA (reference sequence). The CDR3 spans 14 residues. The V end was cut by 5 bases, the J end by 0 bases, with 11 bases between.

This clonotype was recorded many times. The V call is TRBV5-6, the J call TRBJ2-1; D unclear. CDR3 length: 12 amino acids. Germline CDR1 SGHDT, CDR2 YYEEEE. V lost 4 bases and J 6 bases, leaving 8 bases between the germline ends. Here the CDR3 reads CASSPLFNEQFF. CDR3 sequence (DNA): TGTGCCAGCAGCCCACTCTTCAATGAGCAGTTCTTC.

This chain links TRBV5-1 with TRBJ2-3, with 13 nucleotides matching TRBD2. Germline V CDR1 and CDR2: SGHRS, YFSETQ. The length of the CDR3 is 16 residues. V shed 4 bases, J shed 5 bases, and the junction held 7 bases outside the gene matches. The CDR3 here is CASSVGLAGAGDTQYF. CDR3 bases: TGCGCCAGCAGCGTAGGACTAGCGGGAGCCGGAGATACGCAGTATTTT.

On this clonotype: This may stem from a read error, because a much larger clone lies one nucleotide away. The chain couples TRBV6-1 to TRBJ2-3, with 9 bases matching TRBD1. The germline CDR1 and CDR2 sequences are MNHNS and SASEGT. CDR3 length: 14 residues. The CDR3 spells CTSSVDRGSDTQYF. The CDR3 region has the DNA TGTACCAGCAGCGTGGACAGGGGATCGGATACGCAGTATTTT.

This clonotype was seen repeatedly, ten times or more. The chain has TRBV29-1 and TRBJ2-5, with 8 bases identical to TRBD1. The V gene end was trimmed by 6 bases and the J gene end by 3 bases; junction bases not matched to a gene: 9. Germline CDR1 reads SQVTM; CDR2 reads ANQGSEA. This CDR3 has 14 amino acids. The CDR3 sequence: CSVLNQDREETQYF. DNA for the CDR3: TGCAGCGTGCTGAATCAGGACAGGGAAGAGACCCAGTACTTC.

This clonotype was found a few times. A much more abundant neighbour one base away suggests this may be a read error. The CDR3 coding sequence is TGCAGTGCTAGAGTAGAGGGGCAGATGCAGTTCTTC. Its protein product is CSARVEGQMQFF. The chain combines TRBV20-1 with TRBJ2-1; D tentatively fits TRBD1 or TRBD2 (5 bases each). Trimming stripped 1 base from V and 12 bases from J, with 13 bases between. The CDR3 totals 12 residues. Germline values: CDR1 DFQATT, CDR2 SNEGSKA (reference sequence).

CDR3 amino acids: CASSDRLAGGLNEQFF. The CDR3 DNA reads as TGTGCCAGCAGTGACCGACTAGCGGGAGGATTGAATGAGCAGTTCTTC. V is TRBV6-1 and J is TRBJ2-1; the match to TRBD2 covers 13 bases. The ends lost 3 bases at V and 7 bases at J; junction bases unmatched: 6. Germline CDR1 is MNHNS and CDR2 is SASEGT. The CDR3 has 16 amino acids.

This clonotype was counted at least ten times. The DNA for the CDR3 is TGCGCCAGCAGCCAAGTCCAGCGGGGGGCTGTAGACAATGAGCAGTTCTTC. Translated: CASSQVQRGAVDNEQFF. The rearrangement links TRBV4-1 to TRBJ2-1; 9 bases map to TRBD2. Germline V gives CDR1 MGHRA, CDR2 YSYEKL. V trimming: 1 base; J trimming: 5 bases; junction bases outside the gene matches: 9. The CDR3 is made up of 17 amino acids.